Below, 17 T cell receptor beta chains from the same sample are listed, as sequenced in a study of blood T cell repertoires in COVID-19. Sequencing used immunoSEQ multiplex PCR; TCRdb keeps in-frame clones, though not all of them. The data hold approximately 89,000 clones, with over 75% observed a single time. Specimen: peripheral blood. The receptors were sampled from a human donor in a cohort sampled during active COVID-19.

The chain employs TRBV9 and TRBJ1-5; no clear D gene. The CDR3 consists of 15 residues. Trimming pared 0 bases from V and 6 bases from J, leaving 13 bases between. Germline assignment: CDR1 SGDLS and CDR2 YYNGEE. In DNA, the CDR3 is TGTGCCAGCAGCGTAGGGGAGGGAACCGGTCAGCCCCAGCATTTT. Translation gives CASSVGEGTGQPQHF.

A single count supports this clone. V gene TRBV24-1 combines with J gene TRBJ1-4, with 7 bases that match TRBD1. This CDR3 is built from 15 residues. Germline assignment: CDR1 KGHDR and CDR2 SFDVKD. V shed 7 bases, J shed 4 bases, and the junction held 8 bases outside the gene matches. CDR3 coding DNA: TGTGCCACCAGAAAGGGACAGACGAGTAATGAAAAACTGTTTTTT. It yields the protein CATRKGQTSNEKLFF.

Here the CDR3 DNA reads TGTGCCAGCAGTACTTTGAGGTCTGGAAACACCATATATTTT. This sequence encodes CASSTLRSGNTIYF. J is TRBJ1-3 and V is TRBV6-6; D gene uncertain. This CDR3 spans 14 amino acids. Trimming took off 5 bases at V and 1 base at J, with 9 bases between the two ends. CDR1 is MNHNY, CDR2 SVGAGI, per germline (reference sequence).

The chain joins TRBV5-8 to TRBJ2-1, with D unclear. Germline V lookup: CDR1 SGHTS, CDR2 YDEGEE. V shed 2 bases and J shed 0 bases, with 6 bases lying between them. This CDR3 has 14 residues. The CDR3 DNA sequence: TGTGCCAGCAGCTTCTCCGGCTCCTACAATGAGCAGTTCTTC. As protein: CASSFSGSYNEQFF.

This clone has just a few counts. This CDR3 is CASSQSRRVHSPLHF. For the CDR3, the DNA is TGCGCCAGCAGTCAATCACGGAGGGTTCATTCACCCCTCCACTTT. The chain uses TRBV23-1 and TRBJ1-6; the D is unclear. TRBV23-1 is identified as an open reading frame with a role that is uncertain. The CDR3 sequence is 15 residues long. V was pared by 0 bases and J by 8 bases, with 11 bases between.

This sequence joins TRBV29-1 and TRBJ2-1; perhaps TRBD2 as D (6 bases). V was trimmed by 4 bases and J by 5 bases, leaving 15 bases between them. Per the germline V gene, CDR1 is SQVTM and CDR2 is ANQGSEA. This CDR3 has 14 residues. This chain's CDR3 is CSVVGGGGHNEQFF. In DNA, the CDR3 is TGCAGCGTTGTCGGTGGGGGAGGCCACAATGAGCAGTTCTTC.

In regard to this clone: A read error may produce the germline difference seen at one junction end. The chain employs TRBV7-9 and TRBJ2-3, with D perhaps TRBD2 (5 bases). In germline, CDR1 is SEHNR, CDR2 FQNEAQ (reference sequence). The CDR3 spans 14 residues. CDR3 sequence: CASSLGASRDTQYF. The CDR3 DNA is TGTGCCAGCAGCTTAGGGGCTAGCAGAGATACGCAGTATTTT.

The chain recombines TRBV3-1 (or the pseudogene TRBV3-2) with TRBJ1-5; D is unresolved. V was trimmed by 2 bases and J by 1 base, leaving 9 bases between them. The CDR3 totals 15 residues. Germline CDR1 reads LGHDT; CDR2 reads YNNKEL (reference sequence). In DNA form, the CDR3 reads TGTGCCAGCAGCCAAAGACAACAGAGCAATCAGCCCCAGCATTTT. Translated: CASSQRQQSNQPQHF.

J is TRBJ1-5 and V is TRBV7-2; D gene unclear. The V and J ends lost 2 bases and 11 bases respectively, with 16 bases between them. This CDR3 comprises 14 residues. Germline V gene sequence: CDR1 SGHTA, CDR2 FQGNSA. CDR3 bases: TGTGCCAGCAGCTTAACCTATTATGGAGGGACCCAGCATTTT. Protein product: CASSLTYYGGTQHF.

The chain combines TRBV28 with TRBJ1-1, with TRBD1 identical over 12 bases. Germline CDR1 reads MDHEN; CDR2 reads SYDVKM. With V trimmed by 6 bases and J by 7 bases, 3 bases remained unmatched. The CDR3 is made up of 13 amino acids. The CDR3, as DNA: TGTGCCAGCAGGGGACAGGGGGCTTTTGAAGCTTTCTTT. It yields the protein CASRGQGAFEAFF.

The chain joins TRBV5-1 to TRBJ2-2, with D possibly TRBD2 on 6 matching bases. Germline CDR1 is SGHRS and CDR2 is YFSETQ. Trimming left V 9 bases short and J 1 base short, with 19 bases between. CDR3 size: 16 residues. CDR3 amino acids: CATTPMGSGNTGELFF. DNA of the CDR3: TGCGCCACTACCCCTATGGGTAGCGGGAACACCGGGGAGCTGTTTTTT.

V gene TRBV4-2 combines with J gene TRBJ2-2; 7 bases line up with TRBD2. V gave up 0 bases and J gave up 0 bases; unmatched junction bases: 7. This CDR3 has 18 amino acids. The germline gives CDR1 LGHNA, CDR2 YNFKEQ. CDR3 in DNA: TGTGCCAGCAGCCAAGAGGGTACGGGAGGAGCGAACACCGGGGAGCTGTTTTTT. Protein product: CASSQEGTGGANTGELFF.

The chain uses TRBV7-6 and TRBJ1-3; 8 bases agree with TRBD1. Germline V gives CDR1 SGHVS, CDR2 FNYEAQ. Trimming cost V 3 bases and J 4 bases; bases outside gene matches: 2. The CDR3 length is 14 residues. CDR3 sequence (DNA): TGTGCCAGCAGCTTCAGGACAGGGGGAAACACCATATATTTT. Amino acids: CASSFRTGGNTIYF.

The rearrangement links TRBV5-1 to TRBJ2-3, with 8 bases aligning to TRBD2. Trimming at V came to 2 bases and at J to 5 bases, leaving 4 bases not matched to a gene. The CDR3 is 14 amino acids. CDR1 is SGHRS, CDR2 YFSETQ, per germline. CDR3 DNA sequence: TGCGCCAGCAGCTTCCGGGGGGGCGAAGATACGCAGTATTTT. This gives the protein CASSFRGGEDTQYF.

The rearrangement uses TRBV13 and TRBJ2-7; perhaps TRBD2 as D (6 bases). V lost 4 bases, J lost 5 bases, and 15 bases lay in between. The CDR3 extends over 14 amino acids. Germline assignment: CDR1 PRHDT and CDR2 FYEKMQ (reference sequence). CDR3 DNA sequence: TGTGCCAGCAGCTCCCGGGCAGGGAGGAACGAGCAGTACTTC. This translates into CASSSRAGRNEQYF.

The chain combines TRBV6-2 or TRBV6-3 with TRBJ2-7, with 11 nucleotides matching TRBD2. This CDR3 has 15 amino acids. Losses at the gene ends were 0 bases for V and 2 bases for J; bases not matched to a gene: 0. Germline CDR1 reads MNHEY; CDR2 reads SVGEGT. CDR3 region: CASSYSSGGAYEQYF. The CDR3 DNA reads as TGTGCCAGCAGTTACTCTAGCGGGGGGGCCTACGAGCAGTACTTC.

The chain joins TRBV18 to TRBJ2-7; 9 nucleotides agree with TRBD1. The ends lost 3 bases at V and 6 bases at J; junction bases unmatched: 3. The CDR3 extends over 13 amino acids. The germline V gene has CDR1 KGHSH and CDR2 LQKENI. DNA for the CDR3: TGTGCCAGCTCACCGGGACAGGGAGGCGAGCAGTACTTC. Its translation: CASSPGQGGEQYF.